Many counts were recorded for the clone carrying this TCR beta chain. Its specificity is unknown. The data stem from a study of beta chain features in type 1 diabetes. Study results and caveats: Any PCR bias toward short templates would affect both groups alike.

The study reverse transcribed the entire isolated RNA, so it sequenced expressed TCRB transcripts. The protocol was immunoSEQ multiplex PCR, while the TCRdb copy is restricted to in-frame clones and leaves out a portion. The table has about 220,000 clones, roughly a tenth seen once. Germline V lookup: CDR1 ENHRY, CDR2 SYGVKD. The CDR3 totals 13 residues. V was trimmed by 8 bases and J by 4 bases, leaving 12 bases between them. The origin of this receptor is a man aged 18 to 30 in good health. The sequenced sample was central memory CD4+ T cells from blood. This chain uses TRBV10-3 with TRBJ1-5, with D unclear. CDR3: CAIGVEENQPQHF. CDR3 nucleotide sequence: TGTGCCATCGGGGTGGAGGAGAATCAGCCCCAGCATTTT.